The source of this T cell receptor beta chain is a study of blood T cell repertoires in COVID-19. Background on the study: The United States, Italy and Spain were the sources of the acute and convalescent COVID-19 samples. Sample material is recorded as cDNA or gDNA derived from T cells, B-cell-depleted T cells, or PBMCs.

Per the germline V gene, CDR1 is MGHRA and CDR2 is YSYEKL. V gave up 2 bases and J gave up 4 bases; unmatched junction bases: 8. The CDR3 has 16 amino acids. Original handling: Counts of nucleated cells, estimated from reference gene primer amplification, were obtained. Profiled with immunoSEQ multiplex PCR; TCRdb holds only in-frame clones, not every one. The V and J calls and clone size come from that table; D and trimming were worked out from the DNA. The sample includes over 50,000 clones, roughly nine tenths of them seen just once. The chain is built from TRBV4-1 and TRBJ1-3, with 7 bases that match TRBD1. This TCR was sampled from a woman between 55 and 75 years old with active or convalescent COVID-19. The sample taken for sequencing was peripheral blood. The CDR3 DNA reads as TGCGCCAGCAGCCAATCTCCGACAGGGTCGGGAAACACCATATATTTT. Translating it yields CASSQSPTGSGNTIYF.